The entry below describes one T cell receptor (beta chain). No antigen is known for it. The assay was immunoSEQ multiplex PCR, and TCRdb's table has in-frame clones only and misses some. The sample holds about 40,000 clones; roughly three quarters are singletons and the top ten take about 0.79%. Single viable CD3+CD4+CD8-CD45RO+ cells were sorted as the memory CD4+ T cells. The sample originates from a study of memory CD4+ T cells and cytomegalovirus serostatus. Study-wide background: Of the healthy Belgian adults, 9 or 10 were CMV seropositive and 20 to 30 seronegative. Study outcomes and limitations: CD4+ memory repertoires contained about two fifths of the 164 reported CMV TCRbeta sequences.

This CDR3 region has 11 residues. The V gene lost 3 bases and the J gene lost 7 bases, with 7 bases spanning the gap. Germline assignment: CDR1 LNHNV and CDR2 YYDKDF (reference sequence). Source material: memory CD4+ T cells from blood. The receptor was derived from an adult in good health and CMV-seronegative. The V and J genes are TRBV15 and TRBJ2-7; no reliable D call. The CDR3 coding sequence is TGTGCCACCAGCAGCCCGAGAGAGCAGTACTTC. Translated: CATSSPREQYF.